The rows below give T cell receptor beta chains drawn from one sample of a study of a mutant IDH1 vaccine in newly diagnosed glioma. TCRdb's copy holds only in-frame clones and misses some; the assay was immunoSEQ multiplex PCR. The sample has roughly 50,000 clones, about three quarters seen once. No antigen has been identified for these receptors. The sample here was PBMCs, taken from a glioma patient whose treatment included an IDH1 peptide vaccine. These receptors were collected from a middle-aged woman with glioma. Some clones in this sample may be carry-over from other donors' samples. The CDR3 runs from the conserved cysteine through the conserved F or W. Each record gives: D gene, V gene, J gene, CDR3 protein. The D gene is left open where the match is weak.

>NA|TRBV19|TRBJ2-2
CASTVGGTTFNGELFF
>NA|TRBV5-1|TRBJ2-3
CASSLEAGGTDTQYF
>NA|TRBV7-8|TRBJ1-2
CASSLGVSVVGGYTF
>TRBD2|TRBV5-1|TRBJ2-5
CASSLEGISGGAKGSQYF
>NA|TRBV4-3|TRBJ2-3
CASSLRGGEKQYF
>TRBD2|TRBV2|TRBJ2-3
CASSGLAGGSSTDTQYF
>TRBD1|TRBV30|TRBJ1-1
CAWRQGGNTEAFF
>NA|TRBV19|TRBJ1-4
CASSKQGMTNEKLFF
>NA|TRBV13|TRBJ1-4
CASSEQYNEKLFF
>TRBD1|TRBV29-1|TRBJ1-2
CSVEDPSPPDRGRDGLYGYTF
>NA|TRBV6-1|TRBJ1-1
CASSSITEMNTEAFF
>NA|TRBV7-2|TRBJ2-7
CASSSWTSSYEQYF
>NA|TRBV7-2|TRBJ1-3
CASSYPRKTEGNTIYF
>TRBD1|TRBV30|TRBJ1-4
CAWSVYGQGGEKLFF
>NA|TRBV5-1|TRBJ1-2
CASSLGGFGSIYGYTF
>NA|TRBV25-1|TRBJ2-2
CASSDTPGELFF
>NA|TRBV27|TRBJ2-5
CASSPGQRETQYF
>NA|TRBV27|TRBJ1-2
CASRAHRDRGYTF
>NA|TRBV6-1|TRBJ1-5
CASSERLGQPQHF
>TRBD2|TRBV7-8|TRBJ2-7
CASSPAPSWTSGSSYEQYF
>NA|TRBV5-4|TRBJ2-5
CASSLAPRGAPAGETQYF
>NA|TRBV5-1|TRBJ2-7
CASSFRGGEQYF
>NA|TRBV7-2|TRBJ1-3
CASSLAQGFGNTIYF
>TRBD2|TRBV5-4|TRBJ2-7
CASSRNGGRSYEQYF
>NA|TRBV5-4|TRBJ1-1
CASSRDTSLGFF
>NA|TRBV30|TRBJ2-5
CAWSLGGSRKETQYF
>NA|TRBV6-6|TRBJ1-5
CASSYRDRNQPQHF
>NA|TRBV11-2|TRBJ1-1
CASSSYHRDNTEAFF
>TRBD1|TRBV2|TRBJ2-7
CASRPGTGTYEQYF
>NA|TRBV10-3|TRBJ2-2
CAIRPSGGLSGELFF
>NA|TRBV7-2|TRBJ2-5
CAGSLVAGLQETQYF
>NA|TRBV9|TRBJ1-2
CASSTDENYGYTF
>TRBD2|TRBV2|TRBJ2-7
CASSESASGVYEQYF
>TRBD1|TRBV19|TRBJ1-5
CASSTSPTGGVPPSNQPQHF
>NA|TRBV2|TRBJ1-1
CASSTDYTEAFF
>TRBD2|TRBV10-3|TRBJ2-2
CAISDELAGGTGELFF
>NA|TRBV12-5|TRBJ1-2
CASGFGHYGYTF
>NA|TRBV6-5|TRBJ1-1
CASSADTGGTEAFF
>NA|TRBV30|TRBJ1-6
CAWSAQGTAYNSPLHF
>NA|TRBV5-1|TRBJ2-4
CASRPGLAKNIQYF
>NA|TRBV18|TRBJ1-2
CASSPRPPPNYGYTF
>NA|TRBV20-1|TRBJ1-1
CSAGLDSEAFF
>NA|TRBV15|TRBJ2-1
CATSRDGPGPGEQFF